The clone carrying this TCR beta chain was observed many times. Through a sample-barcoded 5' primer and a J-beta primer mix, a second PCR was run for roughly 6 to 12 cycles. Using its own MiXCR run on the 5' RACE reads, TCRdb lists one record per CDR3 protein. The sample yields some 900,000 distinct CDR3 sequences, roughly 48% seen once. The data were obtained in a study of blood T cells in healthy people across ages. The source material was blood. This receptor was obtained from a man in his thirties or forties in good health.

The CDR3 DNA reads as TGTGCCAGCAGTTTCGAACAGAACTATGGCTACACCTTC. Protein: CASSFEQNYGYTF. The J gene is TRBJ1-2, the V gene TRBV28, with D unresolved. The CDR3 runs 13 residues. The germline gives CDR1 MDHEN, CDR2 SYDVKM. Trimming removed 3 bases from V and 2 bases from J, with 7 bases in between.